Below, one T cell receptor (beta chain) is given with its context. The data were taken from a study of blood T cell repertoires in COVID-19. About the study: There were acute and convalescent COVID-19 samples, and they came from the United States, Italy and Spain. T cells, B-cell-depleted T cells, or PBMCs provided the cDNA or gDNA that served as material.

CDR3 length: 15 amino acids. The V end lost 3 bases, the J end lost 1 base, and 9 bases lay between the germline ends. The germline V gene encodes CDR1 MNHEY and CDR2 SMNVEV (reference sequence). Original processing methods: The authors estimated nucleated cell counts from reference gene primer amplification. Sequencing was performed with immunoSEQ multiplex PCR; in TCRdb, only in-frame clones are kept and a portion is missing. Clonal size and the V and J genes are those of that table, whereas D and trimming came from the DNA. The sample includes nearly 250,000 clones, approximately 86% of them seen just once.

The source material was peripheral blood. This TCR was sampled from a woman aged 55-69 years who had recovered from COVID-19. This chain uses TRBV27 with TRBJ2-2; possible D gene TRBD2, 6 bases. The CDR3 DNA reads as TGTGCCAGCAGTTTTAGCGGACGGAACACCGGGGAGCTGTTTTTT. Translation gives CASSFSGRNTGELFF.